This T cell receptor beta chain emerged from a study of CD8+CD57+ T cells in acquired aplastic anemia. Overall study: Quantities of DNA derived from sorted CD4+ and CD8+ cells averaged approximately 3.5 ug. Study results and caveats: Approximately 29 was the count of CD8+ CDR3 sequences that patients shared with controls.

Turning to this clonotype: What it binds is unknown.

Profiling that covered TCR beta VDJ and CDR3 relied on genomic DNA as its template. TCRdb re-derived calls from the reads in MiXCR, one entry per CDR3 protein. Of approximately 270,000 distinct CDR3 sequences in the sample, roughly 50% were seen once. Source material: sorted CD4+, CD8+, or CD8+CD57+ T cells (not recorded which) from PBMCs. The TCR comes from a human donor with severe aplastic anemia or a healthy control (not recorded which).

CDR3 loop: CASSPLGLSTDTQYF. In DNA form, the CDR3 reads TGTGCCAGCAGCCCGTTGGGACTCAGCACAGATACGCAGTATTTT. The chain carries TRBV7-3 and TRBJ2-3; tentatively, D is TRBD2 (6 bases). The V end was cut by 5 bases, the J end by 0 bases, with 12 bases between. CDR3 length equals 15 residues. The V gene's germline CDR1 is SGHTA and CDR2 FQGTGA.